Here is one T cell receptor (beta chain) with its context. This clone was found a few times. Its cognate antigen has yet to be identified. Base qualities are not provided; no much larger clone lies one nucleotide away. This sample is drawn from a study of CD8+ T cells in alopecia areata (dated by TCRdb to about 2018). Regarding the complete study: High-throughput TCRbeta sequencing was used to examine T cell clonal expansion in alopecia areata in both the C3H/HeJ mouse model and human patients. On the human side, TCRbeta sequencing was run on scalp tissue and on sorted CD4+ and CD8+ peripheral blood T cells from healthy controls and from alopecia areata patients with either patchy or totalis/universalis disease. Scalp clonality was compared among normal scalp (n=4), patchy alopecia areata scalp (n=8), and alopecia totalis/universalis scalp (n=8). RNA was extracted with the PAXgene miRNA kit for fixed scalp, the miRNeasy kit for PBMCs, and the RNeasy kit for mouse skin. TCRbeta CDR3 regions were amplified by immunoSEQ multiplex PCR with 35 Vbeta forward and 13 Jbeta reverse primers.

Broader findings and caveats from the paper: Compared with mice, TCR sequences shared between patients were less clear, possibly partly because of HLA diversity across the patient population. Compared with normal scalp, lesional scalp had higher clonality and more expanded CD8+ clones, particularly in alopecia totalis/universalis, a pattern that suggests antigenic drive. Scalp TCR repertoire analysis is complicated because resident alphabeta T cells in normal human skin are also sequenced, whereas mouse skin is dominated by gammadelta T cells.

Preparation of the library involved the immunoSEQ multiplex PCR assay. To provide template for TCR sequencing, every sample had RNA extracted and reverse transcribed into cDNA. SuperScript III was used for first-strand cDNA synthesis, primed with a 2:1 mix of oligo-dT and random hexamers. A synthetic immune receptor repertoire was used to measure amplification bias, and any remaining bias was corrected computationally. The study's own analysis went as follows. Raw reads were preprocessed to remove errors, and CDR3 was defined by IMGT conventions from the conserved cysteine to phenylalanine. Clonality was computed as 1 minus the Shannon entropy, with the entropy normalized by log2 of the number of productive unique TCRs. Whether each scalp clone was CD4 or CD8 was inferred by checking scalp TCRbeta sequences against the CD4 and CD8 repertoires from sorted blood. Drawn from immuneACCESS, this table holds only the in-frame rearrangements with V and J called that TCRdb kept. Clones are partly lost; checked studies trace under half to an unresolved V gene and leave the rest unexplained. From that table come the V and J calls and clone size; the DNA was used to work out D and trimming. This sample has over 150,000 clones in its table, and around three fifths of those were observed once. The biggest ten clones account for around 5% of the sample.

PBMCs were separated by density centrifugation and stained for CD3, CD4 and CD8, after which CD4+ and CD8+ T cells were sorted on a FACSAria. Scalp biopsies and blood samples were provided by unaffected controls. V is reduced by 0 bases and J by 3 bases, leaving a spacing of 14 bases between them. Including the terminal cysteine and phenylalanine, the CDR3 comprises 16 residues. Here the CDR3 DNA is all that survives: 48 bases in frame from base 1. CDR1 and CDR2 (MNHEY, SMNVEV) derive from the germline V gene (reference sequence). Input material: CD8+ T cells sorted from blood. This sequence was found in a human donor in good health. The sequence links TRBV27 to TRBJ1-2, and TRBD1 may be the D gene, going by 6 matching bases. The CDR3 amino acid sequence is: CASSLSTDRGDYGYTF. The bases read TGTGCCAGCAGTTTATCCACGGACAGAGGTGACTATGGCTACACCTTC.